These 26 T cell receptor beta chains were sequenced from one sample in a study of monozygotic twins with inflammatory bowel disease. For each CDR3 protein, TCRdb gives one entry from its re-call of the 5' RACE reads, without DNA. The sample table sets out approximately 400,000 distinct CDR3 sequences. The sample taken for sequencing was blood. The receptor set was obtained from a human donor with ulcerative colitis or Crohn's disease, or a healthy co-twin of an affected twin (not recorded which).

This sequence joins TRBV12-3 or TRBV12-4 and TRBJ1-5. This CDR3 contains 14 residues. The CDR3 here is CASSLLLGNQPQHF.

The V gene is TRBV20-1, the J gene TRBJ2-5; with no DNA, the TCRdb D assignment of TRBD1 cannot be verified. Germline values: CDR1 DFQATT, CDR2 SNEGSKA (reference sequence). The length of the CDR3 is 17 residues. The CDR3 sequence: CSARSGAGGRQKETQYF.

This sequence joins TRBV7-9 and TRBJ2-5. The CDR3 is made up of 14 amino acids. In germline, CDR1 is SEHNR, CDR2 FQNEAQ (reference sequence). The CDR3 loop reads CAQSAVDYQETQYF.

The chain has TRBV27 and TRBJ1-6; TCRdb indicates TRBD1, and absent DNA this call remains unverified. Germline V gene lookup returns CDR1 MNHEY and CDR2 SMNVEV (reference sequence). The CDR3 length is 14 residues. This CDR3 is CASSPLIENSPLHF.

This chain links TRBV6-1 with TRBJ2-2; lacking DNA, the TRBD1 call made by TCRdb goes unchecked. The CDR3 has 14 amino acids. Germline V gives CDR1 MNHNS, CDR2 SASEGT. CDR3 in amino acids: CASSLGVVAGELFF.

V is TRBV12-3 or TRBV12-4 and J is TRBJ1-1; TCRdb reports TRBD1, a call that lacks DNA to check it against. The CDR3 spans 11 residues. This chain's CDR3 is CASSSPFEAFF.

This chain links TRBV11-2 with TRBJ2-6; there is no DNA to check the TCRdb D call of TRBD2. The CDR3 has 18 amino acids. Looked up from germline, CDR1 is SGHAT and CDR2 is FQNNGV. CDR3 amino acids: CASSLVRGGVTGANVLTF.

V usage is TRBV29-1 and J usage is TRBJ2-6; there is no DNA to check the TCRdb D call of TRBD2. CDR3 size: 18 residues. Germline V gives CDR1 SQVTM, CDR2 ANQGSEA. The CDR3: CSVEDRGAGRSGANVLTF.

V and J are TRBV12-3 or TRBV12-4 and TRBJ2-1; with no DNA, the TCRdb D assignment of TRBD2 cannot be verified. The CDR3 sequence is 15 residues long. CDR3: CASRPGLEGYNEQFF.

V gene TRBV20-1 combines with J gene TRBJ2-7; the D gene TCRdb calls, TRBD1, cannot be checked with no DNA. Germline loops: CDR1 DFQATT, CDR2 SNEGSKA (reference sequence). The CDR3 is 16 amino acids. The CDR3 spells CSANIGQGALRYEQYF.

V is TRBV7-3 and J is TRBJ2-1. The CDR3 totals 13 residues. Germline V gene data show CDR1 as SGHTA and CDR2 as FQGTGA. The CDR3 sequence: CASSLTGLDDQFF. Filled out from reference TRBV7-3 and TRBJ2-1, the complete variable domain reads GAGVSQTPSNKVTEKGKYVELRCDPISGHTALYWYRQSLGQGPEFLIYFQGTGAADDSGLPNDRFFAVRPEGSVSTLKIQRTERGDSAVYLCASSLTGLDDQFFGPGTRLTVL.

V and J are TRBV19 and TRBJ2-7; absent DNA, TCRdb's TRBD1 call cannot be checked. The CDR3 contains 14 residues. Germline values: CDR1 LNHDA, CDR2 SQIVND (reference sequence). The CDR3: CASSIQGGSYEQYF.

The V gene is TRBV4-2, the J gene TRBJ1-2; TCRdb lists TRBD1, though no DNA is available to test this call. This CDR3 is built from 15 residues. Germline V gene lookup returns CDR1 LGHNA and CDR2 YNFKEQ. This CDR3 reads CASSRGQEDRYGYTF.

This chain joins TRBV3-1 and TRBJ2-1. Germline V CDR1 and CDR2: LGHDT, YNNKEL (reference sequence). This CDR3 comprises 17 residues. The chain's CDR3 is CASSHLRMEDSYNEQFF.

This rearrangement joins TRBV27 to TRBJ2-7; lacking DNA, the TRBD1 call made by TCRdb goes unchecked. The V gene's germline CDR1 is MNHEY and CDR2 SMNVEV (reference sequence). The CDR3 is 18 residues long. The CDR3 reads CASSLRRDRPSSPYEQYF.

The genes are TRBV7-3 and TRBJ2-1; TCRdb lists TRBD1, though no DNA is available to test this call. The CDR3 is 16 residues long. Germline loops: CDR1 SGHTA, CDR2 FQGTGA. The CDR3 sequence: CASSLGGQWGYNEQFF.

CDR3: CASNLLGANEKLFF. V gene TRBV7-9 combines with J gene TRBJ1-4; without DNA, the TCRdb call of TRBD1 cannot be checked. CDR1 is SEHNR and CDR2 is FQNEAQ in the germline V gene (reference sequence). This CDR3 has 14 amino acids.

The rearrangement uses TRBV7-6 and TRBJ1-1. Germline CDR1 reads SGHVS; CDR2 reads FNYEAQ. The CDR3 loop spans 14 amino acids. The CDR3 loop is CASSLDGVDTEAFF.

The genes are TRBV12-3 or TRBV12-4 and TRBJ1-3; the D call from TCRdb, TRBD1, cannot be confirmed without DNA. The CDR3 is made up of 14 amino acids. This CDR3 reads CASRPQGAGNTIYF.

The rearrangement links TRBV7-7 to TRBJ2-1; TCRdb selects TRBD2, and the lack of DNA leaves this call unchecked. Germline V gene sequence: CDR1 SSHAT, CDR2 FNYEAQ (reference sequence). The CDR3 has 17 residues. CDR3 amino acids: CASSLGTSGRSINEQFF.

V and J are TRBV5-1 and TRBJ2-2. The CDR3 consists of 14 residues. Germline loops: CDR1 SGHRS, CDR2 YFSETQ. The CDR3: CASSLARLTGELFF.

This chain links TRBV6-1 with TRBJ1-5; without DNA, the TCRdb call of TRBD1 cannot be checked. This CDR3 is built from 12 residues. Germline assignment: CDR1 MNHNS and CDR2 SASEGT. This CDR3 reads CASKDTNQPQHF.

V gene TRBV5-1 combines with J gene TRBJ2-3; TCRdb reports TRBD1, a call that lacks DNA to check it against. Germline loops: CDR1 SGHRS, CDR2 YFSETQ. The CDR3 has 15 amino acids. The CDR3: CASSLAGTGRDTQYF.

The chain's CDR3 is CASSRAPGAMNTEAFF. The chain carries TRBV12-3 or TRBV12-4 and TRBJ1-1; the TRBD1 assignment by TCRdb is unverifiable without DNA. The CDR3 has 16 residues.

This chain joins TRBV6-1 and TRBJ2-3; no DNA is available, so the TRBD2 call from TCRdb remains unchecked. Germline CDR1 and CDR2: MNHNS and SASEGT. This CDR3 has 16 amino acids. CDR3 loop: CASSPRTSGRGDTQYF.

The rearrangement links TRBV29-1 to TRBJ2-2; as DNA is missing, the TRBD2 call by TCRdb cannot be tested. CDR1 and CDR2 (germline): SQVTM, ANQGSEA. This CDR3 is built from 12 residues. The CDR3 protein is CSAGQRNGELFF.